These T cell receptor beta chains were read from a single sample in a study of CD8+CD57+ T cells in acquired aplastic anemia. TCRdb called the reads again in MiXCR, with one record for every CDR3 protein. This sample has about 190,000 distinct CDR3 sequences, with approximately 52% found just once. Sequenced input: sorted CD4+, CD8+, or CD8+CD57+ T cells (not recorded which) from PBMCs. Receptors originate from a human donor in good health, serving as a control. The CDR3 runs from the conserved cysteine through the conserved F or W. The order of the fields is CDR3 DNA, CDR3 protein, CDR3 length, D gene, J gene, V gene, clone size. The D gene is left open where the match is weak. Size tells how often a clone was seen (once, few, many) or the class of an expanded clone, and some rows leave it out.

TGTGCCAGCAGCTTAATGAGCTCGCACGGTCTTGGCTACACCTTC,CASSLMSSHGLGYTF,15,.,TRBJ1-2,TRBV7-9,.
TGTGCCAGCAGCTTGTTCTACGAGCAGTACTTC,CASSLFYEQYF,11,.,TRBJ2-7,TRBV5-6,many
TGTGCCAGTAGCAGACTAGAAAGGAGAAATACGCAGTATTTT,CASSRLERRNTQYF,14,.,TRBJ2-3,TRBV19,many
TGTGCCACCAGTGATTTGTGGGTAGCGGGGGAGCAAGAGACCCAGTACTTC,CATSDLWVAGEQETQYF,17,TRBD2,TRBJ2-5,TRBV24-1,.
TGCGCCAGCAGCTTGGGGTACTCAGGGGGGAGAGACACTGAAGCTTTCTTT,CASSLGYSGGRDTEAFF,17,TRBD1,TRBJ1-1,TRBV5-1,.
TGCAGTGCTAGCGACCAGGGAGCTGGTCGGGAGACCCAGTACTTC,CSASDQGAGRETQYF,15,.,TRBJ2-5,TRBV20-1,.
TGTGCCAGCAGCTTCCCGCCCGTAGACAGGGGAAGTGAACTGTTTTTT,CASSFPPVDRGSELFF,16,TRBD1,TRBJ1-4,TRBV11-2,many
TGTGCCAGCAGCCTGGGGGGGGTGAGAGATACGCAGTATTTT,CASSLGGVRDTQYF,14,TRBD2,TRBJ2-3,TRBV7-3,.
TGTGCCAGCAGTTTAGGCCAGGGGCTTAGCGAGCAGTACTTC,CASSLGQGLSEQYF,14,.,TRBJ2-7,TRBV12-3/TRBV12-4,many
TGTGCCAGCAGTGAAGGCTCGCCTCCTACCTCCTACGAGCAGTACTTC,CASSEGSPPTSYEQYF,16,.,TRBJ2-7,TRBV2,many
TGTGCCAGCAGCTTAGGGGCTAGCGGGGGCACAGATACGCAGTTCTTC,CASSLGASGGTDTQFF,16,TRBD2,TRBJ2-1,TRBV7-2,.
TGTGCCAGCAGCGTATTCGGGGGCAAGGAGACCCAGTACTTC,CASSVFGGKETQYF,14,.,TRBJ2-5,TRBV9,many
TGTGCCAGCAGTGTCCCGGGGGGGGTTCCGGGGCCCCGGCATTTT,CASSVPGGVPGPRHF,15,.,TRBJ1-5,TRBV2,.
TGCAGTGCTAGAGATGAGGGACAGGGAGCCTACGAGCAGTACTTC,CSARDEGQGAYEQYF,15,TRBD1,TRBJ2-7,TRBV20-1,many
TGTGCCAGCAGTTACCCGGGGACCTACGAGCAGTACTTC,CASSYPGTYEQYF,13,.,TRBJ2-7,TRBV6-2/TRBV6-3,many
TGTGCCAGCAGCTCGGGACAGGGGGTAGGTGAGCAGTTCTTC,CASSSGQGVGEQFF,14,TRBD1,TRBJ2-1,TRBV7-2,once
TGCAGTGCTTCACTAGCGGCTAGCTCCTACGAGCAGTACTTC,CSASLAASSYEQYF,14,TRBD2,TRBJ2-7,TRBV20-1,.
TGTGCCAGCTCACCACGGTGGGGGCCCGGGGCCGCCGGGGAGCTGTTTTTT,CASSPRWGPGAAGELFF,17,.,TRBJ2-2,TRBV18,.
TGTGCCAGCAGCCAAACCCGAAACGCTGAAGCTTTCTTT,CASSQTRNAEAFF,13,.,TRBJ1-1,TRBV11-2,.
TGTGCCAGCAGCTTAGCGGGGGGGTCCCAAGAGACCCAGTACTTC,CASSLAGGSQETQYF,15,TRBD2,TRBJ2-5,TRBV7-2,many
TGCAGTGCTAGGGGACGGTTGGGGGCCGACGAGCAGTACTTC,CSARGRLGADEQYF,14,.,TRBJ2-7,TRBV20-1,.
TGTGCCAGCAGCTTAGAAGGACAGAGCAATCAGCCCCAGCATTTT,CASSLEGQSNQPQHF,15,.,TRBJ1-5,TRBV7-3,.
TGTGCCAGCAGCCGAGGGGGGAACACTGAAGCTTTCTTT,CASSRGGNTEAFF,13,.,TRBJ1-1,TRBV6-6,many
TGTGCCAGCAGTCCGGGACAGGGTACTAAGAAACTGTTTTTT,CASSPGQGTKKLFF,14,TRBD1,TRBJ1-4,TRBV12-3/TRBV12-4,.
TGTGCCAGCAGTTTGGGGCGTTTACGCTATGGCTACACCTTC,CASSLGRLRYGYTF,14,.,TRBJ1-2,TRBV6-5,.
TGTGCCAGTAGTCCCCTTCTCCCGGGACCGTTGAACACTGAAGCTTTCTTT,CASSPLLPGPLNTEAFF,17,.,TRBJ1-1,TRBV19,.
TGTGCCAGTAGTAGATCCCTCGGGACAGGGGGTTCACCCCTCCACTTT,CASSRSLGTGGSPLHF,16,TRBD1,TRBJ1-6,TRBV19,once
TGTGCCAGCAGCCTCGAAGGGGGCTTAGAGACCCAGTACTTC,CASSLEGGLETQYF,14,TRBD1,TRBJ2-5,TRBV7-9,.
TGTGCCAGCAGTTCCTTTGTTGGTGTCAGGAACACCGGGGAGCTGTTTTTT,CASSSFVGVRNTGELFF,17,.,TRBJ2-2,TRBV28,.
TGTGCCAGCAGTTACCGACAGCCAGGAGATACGCAGTATTTT,CASSYRQPGDTQYF,14,.,TRBJ2-3,TRBV6-5,many
TGTGCCATCAGTCCGACAGATTCCTACGAGCAGTACTTC,CAISPTDSYEQYF,13,.,TRBJ2-7,TRBV10-3,.
TGTGCCAGCAGCCCCCCGGGGAAGTACGAGCAGTACTTC,CASSPPGKYEQYF,13,.,TRBJ2-7,TRBV7-9,.
TGTGCCAGCAGCCCCGGGGACAGGGTCGACACAGATACGCAGTATTTT,CASSPGDRVDTDTQYF,16,TRBD1,TRBJ2-3,TRBV7-9,.
TGTGCCAGCAGTTGGACAGGGGGCGATCAGCCCCAGCATTTT,CASSWTGGDQPQHF,14,TRBD1,TRBJ1-5,TRBV6-5,.
TGTGCCAGTATCAAGGGCGGGTCAGATACGCAGTATTTT,CASIKGGSDTQYF,13,.,TRBJ2-3,TRBV28,many
TGTGCCAGCAGCCCCGGACTAGAAGGGACCCAGTACTTC,CASSPGLEGTQYF,13,TRBD2,TRBJ2-5,TRBV7-9,.
TGTGCCATCAGTGGGGGACAGGGCTTCGGGGAGCTGTTTTTT,CAISGGQGFGELFF,14,TRBD1,TRBJ2-2,TRBV10-3,.
TGTGCCAGCAGCCCCGTGGGGGGGACAGGGCAGGATGGCTACACCTTC,CASSPVGGTGQDGYTF,16,TRBD1,TRBJ1-2,TRBV5-6,many
TGTGCCAGCAGTCAACAGGGACGCCAGCCCCAGCATTTT,CASSQQGRQPQHF,13,.,TRBJ1-5,TRBV28,many
TGTGCCAGCAGCCTTACCCTGACTAGCATTCGGAACTACAATGAGCAGTTCTTC,CASSLTLTSIRNYNEQFF,18,TRBD2,TRBJ2-1,TRBV9,.
TGCGCCAGCAGGGTGGGACAAGAGACCCAGTACTTC,CASRVGQETQYF,12,.,TRBJ2-5,TRBV5-5,.